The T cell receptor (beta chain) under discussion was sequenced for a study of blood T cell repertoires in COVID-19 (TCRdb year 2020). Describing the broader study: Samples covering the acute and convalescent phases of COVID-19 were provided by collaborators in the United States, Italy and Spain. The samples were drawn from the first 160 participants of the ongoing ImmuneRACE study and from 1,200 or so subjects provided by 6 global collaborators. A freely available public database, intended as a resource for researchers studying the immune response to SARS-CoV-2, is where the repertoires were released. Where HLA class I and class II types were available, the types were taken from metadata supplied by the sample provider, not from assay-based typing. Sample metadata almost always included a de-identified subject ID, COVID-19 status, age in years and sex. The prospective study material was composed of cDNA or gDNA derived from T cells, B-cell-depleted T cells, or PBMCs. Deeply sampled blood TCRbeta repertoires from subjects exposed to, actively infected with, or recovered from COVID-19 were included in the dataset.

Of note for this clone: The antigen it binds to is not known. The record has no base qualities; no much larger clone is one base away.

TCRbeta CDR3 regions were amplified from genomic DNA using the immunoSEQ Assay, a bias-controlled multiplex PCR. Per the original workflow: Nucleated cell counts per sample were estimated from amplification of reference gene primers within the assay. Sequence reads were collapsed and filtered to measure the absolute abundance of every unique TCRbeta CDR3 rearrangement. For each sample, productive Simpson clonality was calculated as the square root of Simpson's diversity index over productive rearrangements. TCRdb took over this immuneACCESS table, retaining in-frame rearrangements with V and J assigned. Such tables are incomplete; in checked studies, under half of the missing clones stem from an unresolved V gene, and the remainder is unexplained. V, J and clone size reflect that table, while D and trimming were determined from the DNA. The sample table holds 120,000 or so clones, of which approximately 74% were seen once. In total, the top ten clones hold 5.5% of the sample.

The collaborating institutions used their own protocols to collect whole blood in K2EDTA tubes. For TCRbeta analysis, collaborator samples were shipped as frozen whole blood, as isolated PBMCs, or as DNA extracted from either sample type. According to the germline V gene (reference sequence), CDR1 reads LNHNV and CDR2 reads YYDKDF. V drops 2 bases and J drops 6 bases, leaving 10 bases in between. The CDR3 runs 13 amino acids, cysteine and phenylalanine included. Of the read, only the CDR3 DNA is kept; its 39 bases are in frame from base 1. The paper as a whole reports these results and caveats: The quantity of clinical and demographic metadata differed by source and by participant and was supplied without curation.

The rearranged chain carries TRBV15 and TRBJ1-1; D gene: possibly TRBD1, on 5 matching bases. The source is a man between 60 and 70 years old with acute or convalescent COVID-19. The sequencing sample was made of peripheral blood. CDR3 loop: CATSRRGSAEAFF. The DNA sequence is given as TGTGCCACCAGCAGAAGGGGCAGCGCTGAAGCTTTCTTT.